This passage covers 4 T cell receptor beta chains from one sample sequenced in a study of blood T cells in healthy people across ages. With a J-beta primer mix and a sample-barcoded 5' primer, a second PCR ran about 7 to 12 cycles. From the 5' RACE reads, TCRdb called clonotypes with MiXCR, one entry per CDR3 protein. This sample yields 780,000 or so distinct CDR3 sequences, of which less than 70% are seen a single time; about 38% belongs to the top ten. The sample consisted of blood. The receptors derive from a man at least 80 years old in good health.

This clonotype was detected only a few times. CDR3 region: CASSSAGQGAYEQYF. The CDR3 nucleotides read TGCGCCAGCAGCTCGGCAGGGCAGGGAGCCTACGAGCAGTACTTC. The V call is TRBV5-1, the J call TRBJ2-7; D is perhaps TRBD1 or TRBD2 (5 bases each). The CDR3 covers 15 residues. V was trimmed by 3 bases and J by 2 bases, leaving 15 bases between them. CDR1 SGHRS and CDR2 YFSETQ come from the germline V gene.

The genes are TRBV7-9 and TRBJ2-4, with a weak D call TRBD2 (6 bases). The V gene lost 4 bases and the J gene lost 6 bases, with 13 bases spanning the gap. CDR1 and CDR2 from the germline V gene are SEHNR and FQNEAQ (reference sequence). This CDR3 has 14 residues. The CDR3 nucleotides are TGTGCCAGCAGCTCCCGGGACTGGAGAAACATTCAGTACTTC. Protein sequence: CASSSRDWRNIQYF.

In this sample, this clonotype turned up a few times. This chain joins TRBV27 and TRBJ2-3; 9 positions agree with TRBD2. The CDR3 covers 15 residues. The J segment lost 14 bases and the V segment lost 4 bases, leaving 16 bases of the junction unmatched. Germline V gene sequence: CDR1 MNHEY, CDR2 SMNVEV (reference sequence). This chain's CDR3 is CASSYSGREGRGAYF. The CDR3 region has the DNA TGTGCCAGCAGTTATAGCGGGAGAGAAGGCCGGGGGGCGTATTTT.

A few counts support this clonotype. V is TRBV29-1 and J is TRBJ2-1, with D hard to call. Trimming shortened V by 6 bases and J by 4 bases, and 13 bases separated the two germline ends. Looked up from germline, CDR1 is SQVTM and CDR2 is ANQGSEA. The CDR3 loop spans 13 amino acids. The CDR3 is CSVENKKYNEQFF. CDR3 nucleotides: TGCAGCGTCGAAAACAAGAAATACAATGAGCAGTTCTTC.